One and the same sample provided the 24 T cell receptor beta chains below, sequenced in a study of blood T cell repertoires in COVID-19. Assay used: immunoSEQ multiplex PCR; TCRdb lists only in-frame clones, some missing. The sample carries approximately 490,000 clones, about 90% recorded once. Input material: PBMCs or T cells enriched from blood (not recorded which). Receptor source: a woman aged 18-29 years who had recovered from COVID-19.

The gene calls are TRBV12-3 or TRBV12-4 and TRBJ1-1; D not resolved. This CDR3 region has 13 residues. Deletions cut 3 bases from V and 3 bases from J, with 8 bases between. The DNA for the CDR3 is TGTGCCAGCAGTTTGCGGAGGTACACTGAAGCTTTCTTT. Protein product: CASSLRRYTEAFF.

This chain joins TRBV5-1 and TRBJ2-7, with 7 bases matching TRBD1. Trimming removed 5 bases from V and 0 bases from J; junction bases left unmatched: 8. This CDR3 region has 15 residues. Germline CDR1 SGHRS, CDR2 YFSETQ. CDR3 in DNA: TGCGCCAGCAGATCAGGACAGGCTCACTCCTACGAGCAGTACTTC. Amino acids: CASRSGQAHSYEQYF. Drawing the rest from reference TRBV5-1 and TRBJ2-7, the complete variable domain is KAGVTQTPRYLIKTRGQQVTLSCSPISGHRSVSWYQQTPGQGLQFLFEYFSETQRNKGNFPGRFSGRQFSNSRSEMNVSTLELGDSALYLCASRSGQAHSYEQYFGPGTRLTVT.

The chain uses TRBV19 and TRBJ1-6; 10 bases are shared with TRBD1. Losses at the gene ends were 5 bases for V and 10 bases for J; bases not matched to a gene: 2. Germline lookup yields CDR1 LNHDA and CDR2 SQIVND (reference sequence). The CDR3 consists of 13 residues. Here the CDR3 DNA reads TGTGCCAGTAGTGGGACAGGGGTATCACCCCTCCACTTT. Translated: CASSGTGVSPLHF.

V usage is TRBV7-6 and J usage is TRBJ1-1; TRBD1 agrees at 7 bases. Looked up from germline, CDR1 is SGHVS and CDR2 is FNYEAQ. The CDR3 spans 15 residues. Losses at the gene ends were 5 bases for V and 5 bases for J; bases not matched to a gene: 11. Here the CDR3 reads CASSENARGRTEAFF. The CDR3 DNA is TGTGCCAGCAGCGAAAACGCAAGGGGGCGGACTGAAGCTTTCTTT.

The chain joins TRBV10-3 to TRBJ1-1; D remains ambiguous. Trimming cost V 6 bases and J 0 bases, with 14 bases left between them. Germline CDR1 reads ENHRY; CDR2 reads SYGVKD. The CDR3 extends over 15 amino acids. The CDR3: CAIRTRAQVNTEAFF. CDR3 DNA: TGTGCCATCAGGACGAGGGCACAAGTGAACACTGAAGCTTTCTTT.

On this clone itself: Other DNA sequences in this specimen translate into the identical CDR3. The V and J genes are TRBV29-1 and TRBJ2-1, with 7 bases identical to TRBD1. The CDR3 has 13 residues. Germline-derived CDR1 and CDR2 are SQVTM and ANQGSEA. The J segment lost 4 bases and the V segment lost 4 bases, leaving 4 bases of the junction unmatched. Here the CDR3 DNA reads TGCAGCGTTGGACGGGACAGATACAATGAGCAGTTCTTC. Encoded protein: CSVGRDRYNEQFF.

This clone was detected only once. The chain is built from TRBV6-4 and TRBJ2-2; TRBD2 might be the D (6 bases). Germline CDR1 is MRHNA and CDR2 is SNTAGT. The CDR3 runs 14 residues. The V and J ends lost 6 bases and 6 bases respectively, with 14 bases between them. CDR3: CASSEMEGSGELFF. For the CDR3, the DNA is TGTGCCAGCAGCGAAATGGAGGGTTCCGGGGAGCTGTTTTTT.

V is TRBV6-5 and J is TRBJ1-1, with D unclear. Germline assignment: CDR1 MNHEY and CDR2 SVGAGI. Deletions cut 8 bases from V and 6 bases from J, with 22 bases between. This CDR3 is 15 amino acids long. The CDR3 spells CASHPLRREEPEAFF. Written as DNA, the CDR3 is TGTGCCAGCCACCCCCTGAGGAGGGAAGAACCTGAAGCTTTCTTT.

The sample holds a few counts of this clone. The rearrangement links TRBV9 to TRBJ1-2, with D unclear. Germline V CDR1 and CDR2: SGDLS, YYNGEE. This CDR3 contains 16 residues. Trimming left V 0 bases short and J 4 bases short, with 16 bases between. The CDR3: CASSVEGGEETYGYTF. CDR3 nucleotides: TGTGCCAGCAGCGTAGAGGGTGGGGAGGAGACCTATGGCTACACCTTC.

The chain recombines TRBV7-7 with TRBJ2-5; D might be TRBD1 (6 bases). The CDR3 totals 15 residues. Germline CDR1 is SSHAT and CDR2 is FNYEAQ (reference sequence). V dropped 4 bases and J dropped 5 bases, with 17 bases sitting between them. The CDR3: CASSSTGTNEETQYF. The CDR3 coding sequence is TGTGCCAGCAGCTCCACCGGGACAAATGAGGAGACCCAGTACTTC.

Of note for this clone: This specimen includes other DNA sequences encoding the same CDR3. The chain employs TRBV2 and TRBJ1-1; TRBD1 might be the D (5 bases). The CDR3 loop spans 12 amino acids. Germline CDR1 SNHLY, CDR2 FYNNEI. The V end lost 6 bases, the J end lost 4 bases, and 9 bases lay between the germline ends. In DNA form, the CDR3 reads TGTGCCAGCAGGGGGGAGGGCACTGAAGCTTTCTTT. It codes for CASRGEGTEAFF.

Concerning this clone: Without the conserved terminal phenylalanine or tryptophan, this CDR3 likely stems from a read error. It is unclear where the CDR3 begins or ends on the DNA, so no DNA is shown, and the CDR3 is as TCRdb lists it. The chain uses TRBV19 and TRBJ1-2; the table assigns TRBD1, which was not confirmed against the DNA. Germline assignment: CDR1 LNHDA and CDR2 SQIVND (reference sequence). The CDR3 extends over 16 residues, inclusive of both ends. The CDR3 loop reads CASRRSGTDYYSSPGI.

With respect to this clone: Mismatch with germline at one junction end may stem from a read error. CDR3 loop: CARRRQPNTEAFF. DNA of the CDR3: TGTGCCCGCAGGAGACAGCCGAACACTGAAGCTTTCTTT. V and J are TRBV7-9 and TRBJ1-1; possibly TRBD1 for D (5 bases). There are 13 residues in the CDR3. Looked up from germline, CDR1 is SEHNR and CDR2 is FQNEAQ (reference sequence).

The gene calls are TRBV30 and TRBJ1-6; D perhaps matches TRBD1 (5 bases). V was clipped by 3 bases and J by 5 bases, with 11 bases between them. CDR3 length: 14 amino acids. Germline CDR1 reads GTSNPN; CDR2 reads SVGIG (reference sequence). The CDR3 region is CAWSGGDHNSPLHF. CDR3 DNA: TGTGCCTGGAGCGGGGGGGACCATAATTCACCCCTCCACTTT.

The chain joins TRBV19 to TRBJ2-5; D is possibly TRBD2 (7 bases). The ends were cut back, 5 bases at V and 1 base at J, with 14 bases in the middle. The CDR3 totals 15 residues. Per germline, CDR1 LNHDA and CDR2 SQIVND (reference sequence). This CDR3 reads CASSSIGGLQETQYF. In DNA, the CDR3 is TGTGCCAGTAGTTCTATCGGGGGGCTCCAAGAGACCCAGTACTTC. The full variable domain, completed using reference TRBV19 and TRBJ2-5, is DGGITQSPKYLFRKEGQNVTLSCEQNLNHDAMYWYRQDPGQGLRLIYYSQIVNDFQKGDIAEGYSVSREKKESFPLTVTSAQKNPTAFYLCASSSIGGLQETQYFGPGTRLLVL.

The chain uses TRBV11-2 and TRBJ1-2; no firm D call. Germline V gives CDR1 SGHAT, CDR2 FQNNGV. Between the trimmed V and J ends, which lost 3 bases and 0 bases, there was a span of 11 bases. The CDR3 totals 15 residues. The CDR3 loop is CASSFGGRANYGYTF. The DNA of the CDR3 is TGTGCCAGCAGCTTTGGTGGGCGGGCTAACTATGGCTACACCTTC.

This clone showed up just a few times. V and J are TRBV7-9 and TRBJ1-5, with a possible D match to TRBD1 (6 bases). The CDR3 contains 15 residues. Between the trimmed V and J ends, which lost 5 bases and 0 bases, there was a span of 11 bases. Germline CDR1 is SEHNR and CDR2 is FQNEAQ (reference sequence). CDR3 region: CASSPGQFSNQPQHF. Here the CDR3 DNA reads TGTGCCAGCAGCCCTGGACAGTTTAGCAATCAGCCCCAGCATTTT.

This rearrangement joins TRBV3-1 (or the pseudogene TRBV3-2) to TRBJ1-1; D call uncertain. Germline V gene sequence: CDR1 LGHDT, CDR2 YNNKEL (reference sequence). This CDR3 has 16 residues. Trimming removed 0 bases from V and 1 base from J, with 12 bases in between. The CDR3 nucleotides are TGTGCCAGCAGCCAAGATCATCGGGAACCGAACACTGAAGCTTTCTTT. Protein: CASSQDHREPNTEAFF.

This CDR3 is CASSEAGTGAFF. CDR3 sequence (DNA): TGTGCCAGCAGCGAGGCGGGGACTGGGGCTTTCTTT. The chain combines TRBV28 with TRBJ1-1; a possible D gene is TRBD1 (5 bases). The CDR3 has 12 amino acids. Germline-derived CDR1 and CDR2 are MDHEN and SYDVKM. The ends were cut back, 6 bases at V and 11 bases at J, with 16 bases in the middle.

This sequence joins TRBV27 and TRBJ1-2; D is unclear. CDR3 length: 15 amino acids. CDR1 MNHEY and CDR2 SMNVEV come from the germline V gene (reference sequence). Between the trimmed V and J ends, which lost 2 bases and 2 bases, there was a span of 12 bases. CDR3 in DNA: TGTGCCAGCAGTTTAGGGTCAGACAACAACTATGGCTACACCTTC. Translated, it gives CASSLGSDNNYGYTF.

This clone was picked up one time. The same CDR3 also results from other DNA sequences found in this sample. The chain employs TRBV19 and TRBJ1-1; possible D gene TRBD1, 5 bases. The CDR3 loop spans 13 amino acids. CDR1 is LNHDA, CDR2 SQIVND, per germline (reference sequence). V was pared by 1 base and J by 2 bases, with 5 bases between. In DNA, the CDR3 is TGTGCCAGTAGTATAGGGGGCAACACTGAAGCTTTCTTT. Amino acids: CASSIGGNTEAFF.

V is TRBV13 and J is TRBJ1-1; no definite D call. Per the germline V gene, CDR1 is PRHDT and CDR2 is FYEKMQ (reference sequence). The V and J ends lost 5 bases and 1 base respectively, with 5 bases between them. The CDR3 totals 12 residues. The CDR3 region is CASSLRNTEAFF. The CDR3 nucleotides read TGTGCCAGCAGCCTCAGGAACACTGAAGCTTTCTTT.

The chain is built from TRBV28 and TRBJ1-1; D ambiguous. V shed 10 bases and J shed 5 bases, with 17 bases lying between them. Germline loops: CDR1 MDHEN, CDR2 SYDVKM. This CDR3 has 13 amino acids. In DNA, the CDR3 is TGTGCCACTCATGAGGCTGAAGAGACTGAAGCTTTCTTT. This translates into CATHEAEETEAFF.

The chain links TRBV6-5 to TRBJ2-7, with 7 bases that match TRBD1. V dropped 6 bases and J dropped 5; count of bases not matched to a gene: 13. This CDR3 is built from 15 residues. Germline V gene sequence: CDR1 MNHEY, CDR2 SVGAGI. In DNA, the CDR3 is TGTGCCAGCAGCCGCCTCGACAGGGCCGCCAACGAGCAGTACTTC. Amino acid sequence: CASSRLDRAANEQYF.